Each of the 6 T cell receptor beta chains below was sequenced from the same sample in a study of regulatory T cells in long-lasting Graves disease. With iRepertoire HTBI primers and Arm-PCR of CDR3 regions, TCR beta libraries were built. A single record per CDR3 protein comes from TCRdb applying MiXCR to the multiplex PCR reads. The repertoire consists of about 540,000 distinct CDR3 sequences, with approximately 15% occurring once and the leading ten covering approximately 9.3%. The time point: newly diagnosed GD, antithyroid drugs for less than 3 months. RNA extracted from PBMCs served as the sequencing template. This same sample was also part of a study on T cells in Graves' hyperthyroidism and ophthalmopathy.

Material: peripheral blood mononuclear cells (PBMCs), obtained at new diagnosis, from a patient treated with antithyroid drugs. Receptor source: a man younger than 40 with Graves disease.

Ten or more counts support this clonotype. The chain has TRBV3-1 and TRBJ2-7; D may be TRBD1 or TRBD2 (5 bases each). CDR3 length: 15 residues. Germline V gene lookup returns CDR1 LGHDT and CDR2 YNNKEL (reference sequence). Trimming stripped 1 base from V and 2 bases from J, with 12 bases between. CDR3 loop: CASSQAGTVPYEQYF. The CDR3 bases are TGTGCCAGCAGCCAAGCCGGGACGGTCCCCTACGAGCAGTACTTC.

This clonotype was detected ten times or more. DNA for the CDR3: TGTGCCAGCAGCCCGGGATGGGCCTACGAGCAGTACTTC. The encoded protein is CASSPGWAYEQYF. The genes are TRBV5-6 and TRBJ2-7; D might be TRBD2 (5 bases). The V gene's germline CDR1 is SGHDT and CDR2 YYEEEE. V lost 4 bases to trimming and J lost 2 bases, with 10 bases between them. The CDR3 spans 13 residues.

The chain couples TRBV7-3 to TRBJ2-1; no clear D. The CDR3 sequence is 16 residues long. Looked up from germline, CDR1 is SGHTA and CDR2 is FQGTGA. The V and J ends lost 2 bases and 1 base respectively, with 12 bases between them. The CDR3 reads CASSLGSQNSYNEQFF. The CDR3 region has the DNA TGTGCCAGCAGCTTAGGGTCACAGAATTCCTACAATGAGCAGTTCTTC.

J is TRBJ2-1 and V is TRBV20-1, with 7 bases aligning to TRBD1. The CDR3 is 12 amino acids. In germline, CDR1 is DFQATT, CDR2 SNEGSKA (reference sequence). The trim removed 5 bases at V and 6 bases at J, leaving 4 bases unmatched. CDR3 sequence: CSADRDSNEQFF. Written as DNA, the CDR3 is TGCAGTGCTGACCGGGACAGCAATGAGCAGTTCTTC.

This clonotype was seen many times. The chain is built from TRBV2 and TRBJ2-1; 8 nucleotides align to TRBD2. The CDR3 spans 15 residues. After removal of 7 bases from V and 0 bases from J, the junction contained 5 bases not matched to a gene. CDR1 is SNHLY and CDR2 is FYNNEI in the germline V gene. CDR3: CASTKRGYSYNEQFF. The CDR3 DNA is TGTGCCAGCACAAAGCGGGGGTACTCCTACAATGAGCAGTTCTTC. Based on the CDR3 plus reference TRBV2 and TRBJ2-1, the full variable domain is EPEVTQTPSHQVTQMGQEVILRCVPISNHLYFYWYRQILGQKVEFLVSFYNNEISEKSEIFDDQFSVERPDGSNFTLKIRSTKLEDSAMYFCASTKRGYSYNEQFFGPGTRLTVL.

In nucleotides, the CDR3 is TGTGCCATCAGCCTGACTAGCTACAATGAGCAGTTCTTC. This encodes CAISLTSYNEQFF. The rearrangement links TRBV10-3 to TRBJ2-1, with D possibly being TRBD2 (6 bases). V was shortened by 6 bases and J by 3 bases, with 9 bases between the two germline ends. The CDR3 has 13 residues. From germline, CDR1 is ENHRY and CDR2 SYGVKD.